This T cell receptor beta chain was identified during a study of spatial heterogeneity in lung cancer. V shed 3 bases and J 5 bases; nucleotides not matched to a gene: 8. CDR3 length equals 17 residues. CDR1 and CDR2 (germline): LGHNA, YSLEER. Time point defined: sample taken at primary tumor resection. Researchers sequenced whole RNA taken from tumor, nontumor lung or frozen PBMC without sorting. Via MiXCR, TCRdb re-called the 5' RACE reads, giving one row per CDR3 protein. The sample records approximately 92,000 distinct CDR3 sequences, 9.5% to 15% being singletons. V and J are TRBV4-3 and TRBJ2-5; 14 bases line up with TRBD2. This specimen consisted of PBMCs, obtained at surgery. The receptor's source is a male donor with early-stage non-small cell lung cancer. CDR3 in DNA: TGCGCCAGCAGCCAGGGCCCGGGACTAGCGGGAGAGGAGACCCAGTACTTC. This sequence encodes CASSQGPGLAGEETQYF.